The rows below give T cell receptor beta chains drawn from one sample of a study of T cell repertoires in cytomegalovirus infection. These receptors' targets are unknown. From the reads, TCRdb called clonotypes with MiXCR, one entry per CDR3 protein. The data show fewer than 650,000 distinct CDR3 sequences, roughly 42% seen once. The specimen was cultured PBMCs, collected from culture after CMV antigen stimulation. The origin of the receptors is a human donor in good health (CMV status not recorded). Some clones in this sample may be carry-over from other donors' samples. CDR3s include the opening cysteine and the closing phenylalanine or tryptophan. Each record gives: V gene, J gene, clone size, D gene, CDR3 protein, CDR3 DNA. The D gene is left open where the match is weak. The listing skips clone size in some rows; elsewhere it reads once, few, many or a size class.

>TRBV7-6|TRBJ2-3|.|.
CASSFSLAVSTDTQYF
TGTGCCAGCAGCTTTTCTTTAGCCGTAAGCACAGATACGCAGTATTTT
>TRBV7-2|TRBJ1-2|few|.
CASNGGGYNYGYTF
TGTGCCAGCAACGGAGGAGGGTACAACTATGGCTACACCTTC
>TRBV7-2|TRBJ2-4|.|.
CASSPRAGPENIQYF
TGTGCCAGCAGCCCCAGGGCGGGGCCAGAAAACATTCAGTACTTC
>TRBV7-2|TRBJ1-1|.|.
CASSSDVTREAFF
TGTGCCAGCAGCTCAGATGTTACACGAGAAGCTTTCTTT
>TRBV19|TRBJ1-5|.|TRBD1
CASSELGTGVNHQPQHF
TGTGCCAGTAGTGAATTGGGGACAGGGGTGAACCATCAGCCCCAGCATTTT
>TRBV7-2|TRBJ1-2|.|TRBD1
CASSFSQFRGQNGYTF
TGTGCCAGCAGCTTTTCCCAGTTCCGGGGACAGAATGGCTACACCTTC
>TRBV7-2|TRBJ2-1|.|.
CASSLVWRPTYNEQFF
TGTGCCAGCAGCTTAGTTTGGAGGCCTACCTACAATGAGCAGTTCTTC
>TRBV7-6|TRBJ2-1|few|TRBD1
CASSPRPRQGWHEQFF
TGTGCCAGCAGCCCCAGGCCCCGACAGGGATGGCATGAGCAGTTCTTC
>TRBV7-8|TRBJ2-1|few|.
CASSLEGLAVLYNEQFF
TGTGCCAGCAGCTTAGAGGGGCTAGCAGTCCTATACAATGAGCAGTTCTTC
>TRBV6-1|TRBJ2-7|.|TRBD2
CASSRDYLPDEQYF
TGTGCCAGCAGCCGGGACTATCTCCCCGACGAGCAGTACTTC